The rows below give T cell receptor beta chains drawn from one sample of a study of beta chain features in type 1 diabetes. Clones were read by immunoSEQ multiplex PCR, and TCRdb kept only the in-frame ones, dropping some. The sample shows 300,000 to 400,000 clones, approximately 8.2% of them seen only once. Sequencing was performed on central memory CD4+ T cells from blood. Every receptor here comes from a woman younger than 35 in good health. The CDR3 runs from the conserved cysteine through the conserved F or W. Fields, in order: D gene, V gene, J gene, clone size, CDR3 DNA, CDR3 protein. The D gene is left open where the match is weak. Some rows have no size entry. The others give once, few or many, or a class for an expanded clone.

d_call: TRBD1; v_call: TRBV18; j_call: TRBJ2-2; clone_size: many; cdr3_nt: TGTGCCAGCTCACAGACAGGGAGTACGAACACCGGGGAGCTGTTTTTT; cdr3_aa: CASSQTGSTNTGELFF
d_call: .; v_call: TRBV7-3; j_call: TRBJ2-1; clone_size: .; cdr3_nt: TGTGCCAGCAGCTCCGGGCAATTCACTAACAATGAGCAGTTCTTC; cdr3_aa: CASSSGQFTNNEQFF
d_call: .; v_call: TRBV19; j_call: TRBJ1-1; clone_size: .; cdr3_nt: TGTGCCAGTACCAAAAGGGGGAACTCGGGGACTGAAGCTTTCTTT; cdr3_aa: CASTKRGNSGTEAFF
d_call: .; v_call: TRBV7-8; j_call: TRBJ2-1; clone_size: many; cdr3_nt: TGTGCCAGCAGCACCACCGGGGCGCGGAATGAGCAGTTCTTC; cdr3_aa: CASSTTGARNEQFF
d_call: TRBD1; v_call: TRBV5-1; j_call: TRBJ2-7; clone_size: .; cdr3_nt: TGCGCCAGCAGCTTGGGCGACAGGGTAGGAATGGTACCCTACGAGCAGTACTTC; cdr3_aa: CASSLGDRVGMVPYEQYF
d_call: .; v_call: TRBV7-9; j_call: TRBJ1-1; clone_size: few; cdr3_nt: TGTGCCAGCAGCTTCAAGGGGAACACTGAAGCTTTCTTT; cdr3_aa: CASSFKGNTEAFF
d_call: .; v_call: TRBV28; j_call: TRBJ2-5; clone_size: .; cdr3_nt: TGTGCCAGCAGTCAAAGACTAGTGAAACTAGAGACCCAGTACTTC; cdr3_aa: CASSQRLVKLETQYF
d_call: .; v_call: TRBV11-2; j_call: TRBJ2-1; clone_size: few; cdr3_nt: TGTGCCAGCAGCCATAACACGGATGAGCAGTTCTTC; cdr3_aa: CASSHNTDEQFF
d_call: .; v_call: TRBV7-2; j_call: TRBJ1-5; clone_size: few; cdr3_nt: TGTGCCAGCAGCTTAGATTTGCCCCAGCCCCAGCATTTT; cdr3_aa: CASSLDLPQPQHF
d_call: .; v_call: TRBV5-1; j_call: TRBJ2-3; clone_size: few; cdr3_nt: TGCGCCAGCAGCTTGGTGTCCCGGGACACAGATACGCAGTATTTT; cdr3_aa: CASSLVSRDTDTQYF
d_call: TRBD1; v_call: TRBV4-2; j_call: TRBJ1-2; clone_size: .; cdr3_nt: TGTGCCAGCAGCGCCCGGACAGGGGGTTTCGAGGGCTACACCTTC; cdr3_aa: CASSARTGGFEGYTF
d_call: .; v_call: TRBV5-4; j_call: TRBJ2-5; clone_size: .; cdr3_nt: TGTGCCAGCAGCTTGGTCGGGACAAAAGAGACCCAGTACTTC; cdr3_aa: CASSLVGTKETQYF
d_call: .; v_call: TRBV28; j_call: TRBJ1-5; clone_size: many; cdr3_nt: TGTGCCAGCAGTTTACGGGACACTCATCAGCCCCAGCATTTT; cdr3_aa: CASSLRDTHQPQHF
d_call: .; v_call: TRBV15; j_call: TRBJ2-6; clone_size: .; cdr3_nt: TGTGCCACCAGCAGGAGTGGGGCTGGGGCCAACGTCCTGACTTTC; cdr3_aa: CATSRSGAGANVLTF
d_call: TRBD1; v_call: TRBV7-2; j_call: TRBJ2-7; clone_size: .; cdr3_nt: TGTGCCAGCAGCTCACCGGGACAGGGGTACGAGCAGTACTTC; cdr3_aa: CASSSPGQGYEQYF
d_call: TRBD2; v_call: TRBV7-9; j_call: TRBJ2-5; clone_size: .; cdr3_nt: TGTGCCAGCAGCTATAGGACTAGCGCCTCCGGAGAGACCCAGTACTTC; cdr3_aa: CASSYRTSASGETQYF
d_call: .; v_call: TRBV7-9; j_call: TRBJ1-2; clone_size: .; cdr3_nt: TGTGCCAGCAGCATGAGATCTACGACCTATGGCTACACCTTC; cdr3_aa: CASSMRSTTYGYTF
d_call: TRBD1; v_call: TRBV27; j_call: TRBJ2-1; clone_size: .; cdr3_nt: TGTGCCAGCAGCAAACTGACAGGGATCCTCGAATACAATGAGCAGTTCTTC; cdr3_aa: CASSKLTGILEYNEQFF
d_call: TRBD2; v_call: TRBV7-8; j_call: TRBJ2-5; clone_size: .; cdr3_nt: TGTGCCAGCAGCTTGGGACTAGAAAAGCGGAGGGAGTACTTC; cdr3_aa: CASSLGLEKRREYF
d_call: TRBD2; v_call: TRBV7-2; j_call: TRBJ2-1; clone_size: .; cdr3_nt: TGTGCCAGCAGCTTACAAGCGGGGGGTTACAATGAGCAGTTCTTC; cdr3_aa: CASSLQAGGYNEQFF
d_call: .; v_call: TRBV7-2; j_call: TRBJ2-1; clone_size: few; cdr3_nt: TGTGCCAGCAGCCTCGGTAGAACTAGCTTGAGTTCAATGATCTTC; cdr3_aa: CASSLGRTSLSSMIF
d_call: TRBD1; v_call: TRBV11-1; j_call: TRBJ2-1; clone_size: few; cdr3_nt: TGTGCCAGCAGCCACTACAGGGGGCCTAACAATGAGCAGTTCTTC; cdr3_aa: CASSHYRGPNNEQFF
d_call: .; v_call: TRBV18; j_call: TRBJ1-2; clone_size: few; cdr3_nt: TGTGCCAGCTCACCACCGGCAGGGTATGGCTACACCTTC; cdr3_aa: CASSPPAGYGYTF
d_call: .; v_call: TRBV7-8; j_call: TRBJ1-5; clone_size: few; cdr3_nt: TGTGCCAGCAGCTTACACAGCCTTTCTAATCAGCCCCAGCATTTT; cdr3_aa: CASSLHSLSNQPQHF